This TCR beta chain was found in a study of cytomegalovirus exposure and HLA in healthy donors. Study-wide points: At a 0.05 false discovery rate, a later analysis found 18,000 or so TCR beta sequences to be associated with HLA alleles.

The PCR was carried out with 60 Vbeta primers and 13 Jbeta primers. Using immunoSEQ multiplex PCR, the repertoire was profiled, and TCRdb retains in-frame clones only, with some absent. The table shows over 30,000 clones, with roughly 60% occurring only once. The germline V gene encodes CDR1 MDHEN and CDR2 SYDVKM. After removal of 6 bases from V and 7 bases from J, the junction contained 12 bases not matched to a gene. The CDR3 is made up of 15 amino acids. Among the donors, all were healthy bone marrow donors. This clone showed up just a few times. Antigen: not known. The sequence came from a man aged 50 to 59 in good health and CMV-seropositive. Sequenced sample: PBMCs. This chain links TRBV28 with TRBJ2-7; TRBD1 matches 10 bases. The DNA of the CDR3 is TGTGCCAGCAGACGACAGGGGGCCCTAAAGGGGGAGCAGTACTTC. It translates to CASRRQGALKGEQYF.